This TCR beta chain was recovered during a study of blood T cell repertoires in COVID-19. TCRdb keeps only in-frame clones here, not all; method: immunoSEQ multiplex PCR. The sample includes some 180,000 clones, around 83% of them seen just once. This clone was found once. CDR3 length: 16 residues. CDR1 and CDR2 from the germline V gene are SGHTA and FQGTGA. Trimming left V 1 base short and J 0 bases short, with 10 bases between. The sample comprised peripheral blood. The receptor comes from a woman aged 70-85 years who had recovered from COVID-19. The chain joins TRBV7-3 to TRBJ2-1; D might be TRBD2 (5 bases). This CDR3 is CASSLRHGNSYNEQFF. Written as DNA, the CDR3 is TGTGCCAGCAGCTTAAGGCACGGGAACTCCTACAATGAGCAGTTCTTC.